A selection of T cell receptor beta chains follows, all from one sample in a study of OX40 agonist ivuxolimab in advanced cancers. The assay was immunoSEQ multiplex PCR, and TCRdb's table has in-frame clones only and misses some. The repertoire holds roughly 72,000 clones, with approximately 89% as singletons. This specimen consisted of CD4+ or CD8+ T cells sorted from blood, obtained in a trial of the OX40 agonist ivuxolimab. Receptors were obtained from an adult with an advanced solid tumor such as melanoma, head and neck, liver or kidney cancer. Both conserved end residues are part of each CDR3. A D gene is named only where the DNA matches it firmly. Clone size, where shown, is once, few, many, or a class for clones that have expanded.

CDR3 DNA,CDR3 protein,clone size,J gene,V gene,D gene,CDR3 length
TGTGCCAGCAGCTTACAACTACTGAACACTGAAGCTTTCTTT,CASSLQLLNTEAFF,.,TRBJ1-1,TRBV11-2,.,14
TGTGCCAGCTCACCACCTCCCGGGAGTACGTACGGGCAGTACTTC,CASSPPPGSTYGQYF,.,TRBJ2-7,TRBV18,.,15
TGTGCCAGCAGCCCGGTCCCGGGACCGTCAAACACTGAAGCTTTCTTT,CASSPVPGPSNTEAFF,.,TRBJ1-1,TRBV7-3,.,16
TGTGCCACTCGAGGACAGGCCAGCTCCTACGAGCAGTACTTC,CATRGQASSYEQYF,.,TRBJ2-7,TRBV18,TRBD1,14
TGCGCCAGCAGCTTGGAACGGTTCGGGGAGCTGTTTTTT,CASSLERFGELFF,.,TRBJ2-2,TRBV5-1,.,13
TGTGCCAGCAGCCTAGCTAGCGGAACTTTCTACGAGCAGTACTTC,CASSLASGTFYEQYF,.,TRBJ2-7,TRBV9,TRBD2,15
TGCGCCAGCAGTCCCTCCGGGACAGGGAAGTACGAGCAGTACTTC,CASSPSGTGKYEQYF,.,TRBJ2-7,TRBV10-1,TRBD1,15
TGTGCCAGCAGATTGTACAGGGGGACTGAAGCTTTCTTT,CASRLYRGTEAFF,.,TRBJ1-1,TRBV6-6,TRBD1,13
TGCAGCGGGAACAGGGGGCTTAGCACAGATACGCAGTATTTT,CSGNRGLSTDTQYF,.,TRBJ2-3,TRBV29-1,TRBD1,14
TGTGCCAGCAGCCCGCGCCCGGTATCTGGAAACACCATATATTTT,CASSPRPVSGNTIYF,once,TRBJ1-3,TRBV9,.,15
TGTGCCAGCAGCTCCGGGACACAGATGAACACTGAAGCTTTCTTT,CASSSGTQMNTEAFF,once,TRBJ1-1,TRBV5-4,.,15
TGTGCCAGCAGCACACGGGGCAGGGAGCAGTTCTTC,CASSTRGREQFF,.,TRBJ2-1,TRBV9,.,12
TGTGCCAGCAGCCCGGGCGGGTACCCGGAGACCCAGTACTTC,CASSPGGYPETQYF,.,TRBJ2-5,TRBV11-3,.,14
TGTGCCAGCAAGGGACAGGGGAAGGGTCAGCCCCAGCATTTT,CASKGQGKGQPQHF,.,TRBJ1-5,TRBV6-6,TRBD1,14
TGTGCCAGCTCACCAAGAGGGCAGCGAGGGCAAGAGACCCAGTACTTC,CASSPRGQRGQETQYF,.,TRBJ2-5,TRBV18,.,16
TGTGCCACCAGCAGATTTTCGAGACAGACCTACGAGCAGTACTTC,CATSRFSRQTYEQYF,.,TRBJ2-7,TRBV15,.,15
TGCAGCGCAGGACAGGGGGCAAGGGAGCAGTACTTC,CSAGQGAREQYF,.,TRBJ2-7,TRBV29-1,TRBD1,12
TGTGCCAGCACCCCCCTCCGGGAGAACTATGGCTACACCTTC,CASTPLRENYGYTF,once,TRBJ1-2,TRBV28,.,14
TGTGCCATCAGTGAGTTCATGGCTAGCACAGATACGCAGTATTTT,CAISEFMASTDTQYF,.,TRBJ2-3,TRBV10-3,.,15
TGCAGCGTTGAAAAAGATGTCATTCAGTACTTC,CSVEKDVIQYF,.,TRBJ2-4,TRBV29-1,.,11
TGTGCCAGCAGCTTGGTTGCGGGAGGGTCGGACGAGCAGTACTTC,CASSLVAGGSDEQYF,.,TRBJ2-7,TRBV5-4,TRBD2,15
TGTGCCAGCAGTAAGACGGGGAGCTCCTACGAGCAGTACTTC,CASSKTGSSYEQYF,once,TRBJ2-7,TRBV6-5,.,14
TGTGCCAGCAGCTTGGCAGGGAAGGCATGGGAGACCCAGTACTTC,CASSLAGKAWETQYF,.,TRBJ2-5,TRBV5-4,.,15
TGTGCCAGCAGCTTACGGGGGCTGGGAAACACCATATATTTT,CASSLRGLGNTIYF,.,TRBJ1-3,TRBV7-9,.,14
TGTGCCAGCAGTGAATGGGGGGGGAGGGGGGAGACCCAGTACTTC,CASSEWGGRGETQYF,.,TRBJ2-5,TRBV2,.,15
TGTGCCAGCAGCTTGGGGGGGGCACAAACCTACGGGCAGTACTTC,CASSLGGAQTYGQYF,.,TRBJ2-7,TRBV5-4,.,15
TGTGCCAGCAGCTTAAAGGGAGCCAAAAACATTCAGTACTTC,CASSLKGAKNIQYF,.,TRBJ2-4,TRBV7-9,.,14
TGTGCCAGTAGTCCCTCTCCCCACCCTCTCACAGATACGCAGTATTTT,CASSPSPHPLTDTQYF,.,TRBJ2-3,TRBV19,.,16
TGTGCCAGCAGTTCCTCTGTGGCCCCTTATGGCTACACCTTC,CASSSSVAPYGYTF,.,TRBJ1-2,TRBV28,.,14
TGCGCCAGCAGCCAGCAGGAACACTATGGCTACACCTTC,CASSQQEHYGYTF,.,TRBJ1-2,TRBV4-1,.,13
TGTGCCAGCAGTTACGGGGGGCCCGGTCAGCCCCAGCATTTT,CASSYGGPGQPQHF,.,TRBJ1-5,TRBV6-6,.,14
TGCGCCAGCAGTGGGAGCTGGGGTACCTACGAGCAGTACTTC,CASSGSWGTYEQYF,.,TRBJ2-7,TRBV5-1,.,14
TGTGCCAGCAGCTTAGGTGGGACCATCTACAATGAGCAGTTCTTC,CASSLGGTIYNEQFF,.,TRBJ2-1,TRBV7-9,.,15
TGCGCCAGCAGCAGGGGGACCGAGGAGGGTTGGGAAGCCGGGGAGCTGTTTTTT,CASSRGTEEGWEAGELFF,.,TRBJ2-2,TRBV5-1,.,18
TGTGCCAGCAGGGAAAGACAGGGAACTGAAGCTTTCTTT,CASRERQGTEAFF,.,TRBJ1-1,TRBV2,TRBD1,13
TGTGCCAGTAGTATCGGTAGCTATATCAGGGGAAGACAGCCCCAGCATTTT,CASSIGSYIRGRQPQHF,.,TRBJ1-5,TRBV19,.,17
TGTGCCAGCAGCGTCAGCGGGCGACTAGCATCGTTTGACCAGTTCTTC,CASSVSGRLASFDQFF,.,TRBJ2-1,TRBV9,TRBD2,16
TGCGCCAGCAGCCTGGATTCCCCCAGGGGATACAATGAGCAGTTCTTC,CASSLDSPRGYNEQFF,.,TRBJ2-1,TRBV5-1,.,16
TGTGCCAGCAGCTTGGTTCTTAGGCAAGAGACCCAGTACTTC,CASSLVLRQETQYF,.,TRBJ2-5,TRBV5-5,.,14
TGTGCCAGCAGCTTTGACAGGGTGGGGGCCTCTGAAGCTTTCTTT,CASSFDRVGASEAFF,.,TRBJ1-1,TRBV7-9,TRBD1,15
TGTGCCAGCAGTCCCGGGACAGGGGGCCACATTCAGTACTTC,CASSPGTGGHIQYF,.,TRBJ2-4,TRBV27,TRBD1,14
TGTGCCAGCTCACGGCCGGTCTCCTACGAGCAGTACTTC,CASSRPVSYEQYF,.,TRBJ2-7,TRBV18,.,13
TGTGCCAGCAGCCAATACCGGGACGTGAAGGGCTACACCTTC,CASSQYRDVKGYTF,.,TRBJ1-2,TRBV7-2,.,14
TGTGCCAGTCGTAGCGGGGGGACGAGCTCCTACGAGCAGTACTTC,CASRSGGTSSYEQYF,.,TRBJ2-7,TRBV19,TRBD2,15
TGCGCCAGCAGCTTTTCCAGCGCGGAAGAGCAGTACTTC,CASSFSSAEEQYF,.,TRBJ2-7,TRBV5-1,.,13
TGCGCCAGCAGCTGGGGACGGACAGGGGATAATTCACCCCTCCACTTT,CASSWGRTGDNSPLHF,.,TRBJ1-6,TRBV5-1,TRBD1,16
TGTGCCAGCGGACTAGCGGGAGTAGGCTCCTACAATGAGCAGTTCTTC,CASGLAGVGSYNEQFF,.,TRBJ2-1,TRBV7-3,TRBD2,16
TGTGCCAGCAGAGCTAGCGGGGCGATTAATGAGCAGTTCTTC,CASRASGAINEQFF,.,TRBJ2-1,TRBV5-8,TRBD2,14
TGTGCCAGCAGCTTGGCTCTTAGCGGGGGAAAACAAGAGACCCAGTACTTC,CASSLALSGGKQETQYF,.,TRBJ2-5,TRBV5-5,TRBD2,17
TGTGCCATCAGTGACTCGGCAGGGGATATTGAAAATCAGCCCCAGCATTTT,CAISDSAGDIENQPQHF,.,TRBJ1-5,TRBV10-3,.,17
TGTGCCAGCAGCTTAGCGGACCGCGTAGGGCCCCAGCATTTT,CASSLADRVGPQHF,.,TRBJ1-5,TRBV7-2,.,14
TGTGCCAGTAGTATAGGACAGACTGACACAGATACGCAGTATTTT,CASSIGQTDTDTQYF,.,TRBJ2-3,TRBV19,.,15
TGTGCCAGCAGCTTAATGGGCGGATACACCGGGGAGCTGTTTTTT,CASSLMGGYTGELFF,.,TRBJ2-2,TRBV7-3,.,15
TGCGCCAGCTCTAGCGGTTATAGGGGTAGCACAGATACGCAGTATTTT,CASSSGYRGSTDTQYF,.,TRBJ2-3,TRBV10-1,TRBD2,16
TGCGCCAGCACCATTGAGGGCCCTCCCCACTTC,CASTIEGPPHF,.,TRBJ2-5,TRBV5-1,.,11
TGCGCCAGCAGCATTAGGGGGTCTGGGGCCAACGTCCTGACTTTC,CASSIRGSGANVLTF,.,TRBJ2-6,TRBV5-1,.,15
TGTGCCATCAGTGTGGGGCGGGATATCGATACGCAGTATTTT,CAISVGRDIDTQYF,.,TRBJ2-3,TRBV10-3,.,14
TGTGCCAGCTCACCACGTCAAGAAAATCAGCCCCAGCATTTT,CASSPRQENQPQHF,.,TRBJ1-5,TRBV18,.,14